These T cell receptor beta chains were read from a single sample in a study of blood T cell repertoires in COVID-19. Generated by immunoSEQ multiplex PCR, the TCRdb table keeps only in-frame clones and is missing some. The sample consists of under 250,000 clones, around 81% of them appearing once. Sequenced: PBMCs or T cells enriched from blood (not recorded which). These receptors were collected from a woman aged 50 to 60 with acute COVID-19. CDR3s include the opening cysteine and the closing phenylalanine or tryptophan. Each record gives: clone size, J gene, V gene, D gene, CDR3 DNA, CDR3 protein. The D gene is left open where the match is weak. Some rows have no size entry. The others give once, few or many, or a class for an expanded clone.

size: NA
J: TRBJ1-1
V: TRBV28
D: NA
DNA: TGTGCCAGCAGCCTCCCCAGGGTTGTTGGCACTGAAGCTTTCTTT
CDR3: CASSLPRVVGTEAFF

size: NA
J: TRBJ2-7
V: TRBV12-3/TRBV12-4
D: NA
DNA: TGTGCCAGCAGCAACGGGGGGCCCTACGAGCAGTACTTC
CDR3: CASSNGGPYEQYF

size: NA
J: TRBJ2-4
V: TRBV5-6
D: TRBD2
DNA: TGTGCCAGCAGCTTTAGGTCGGCTAGCGGGGGGCTGAACATTCAGTACTTC
CDR3: CASSFRSASGGLNIQYF

size: few
J: TRBJ1-2
V: TRBV5-4
D: TRBD1
DNA: TGTGCCAGCAGCAAACAGGGGGTACCACTCTATGGCTACACCTTC
CDR3: CASSKQGVPLYGYTF

size: NA
J: TRBJ2-7
V: TRBV7-9
D: NA
DNA: TGTGCCAGCAGCTTAGAACTTAGCGATCTCCACGAGCAGTACTTC
CDR3: CASSLELSDLHEQYF

size: NA
J: TRBJ2-3
V: TRBV11-1
D: NA
DNA: TGTGCCAGCAGCGTAGGGGGGGACGAAGATACGCAGTATTTT
CDR3: CASSVGGDEDTQYF

size: NA
J: TRBJ1-1
V: TRBV28
D: TRBD1
DNA: TGTGCCAGCAGACAGACAGGGTCGAACACTGAAGCTTTCTTT
CDR3: CASRQTGSNTEAFF

size: few
J: TRBJ2-7
V: TRBV7-9
D: NA
DNA: TGTGCCAGCAGCCCTAGGGCCACCCTGGGGGCCCCCTACGAGCAGTACTTC
CDR3: CASSPRATLGAPYEQYF

size: once
J: TRBJ1-4
V: TRBV7-2
D: TRBD1
DNA: TGTGCCAGCAGCCTCGACAGGGGAACTAATGAAAAACTGTTTTTT
CDR3: CASSLDRGTNEKLFF

size: NA
J: TRBJ1-6
V: TRBV6-2/TRBV6-3
D: TRBD1
DNA: TGTGCCAGCAGTTTCAGGGGGCTTCCCCTCCACTTT
CDR3: CASSFRGLPLHF

size: NA
J: TRBJ1-6
V: TRBV2
D: NA
DNA: TGTGCCAGCGTGAGGGTAAATTCACCCCTCCACTTT
CDR3: CASVRVNSPLHF

size: NA
J: TRBJ1-1
V: TRBV5-1
D: TRBD1
DNA: TGCGCCAGCAGCTTGACCGGGACAGGGAACACTGAAGCTTTCTTT
CDR3: CASSLTGTGNTEAFF

size: NA
J: TRBJ2-7
V: TRBV7-2
D: NA
DNA: TGTGCCAGCAGCTTAGTGGAGAGCGGCTGGGTATACTTC
CDR3: CASSLVESGWVYF

size: few
J: TRBJ1-1
V: TRBV6-5
D: NA
DNA: TGTGCCAGCAGTACCAGGGAGGGGAACACTGAAGCTTTCTTT
CDR3: CASSTREGNTEAFF

size: few
J: TRBJ2-1
V: TRBV19
D: NA
DNA: TGTGCCAGTAGTATGGGGGCTAGCGGCAACAATGAGCAGTTCTTC
CDR3: CASSMGASGNNEQFF

size: NA
J: TRBJ2-5
V: TRBV5-4
D: NA
DNA: TGTGCCAGCAGCTCCCAGGCCCAAGAGACCCAGTACTTC
CDR3: CASSSQAQETQYF

size: NA
J: TRBJ1-2
V: TRBV19
D: NA
DNA: TGTGCCAGTAGTATCGGAACAGGGAGGGATGGCTACACCTTC
CDR3: CASSIGTGRDGYTF

size: NA
J: TRBJ1-1
V: TRBV14
D: NA
DNA: TGTGCCAGCAGCCAAGGGACAGTCGGGCACACTGAAGCTTTCTTT
CDR3: CASSQGTVGHTEAFF

size: NA
J: TRBJ2-7
V: TRBV7-2
D: NA
DNA: TGTGCCAGCAGCTTAGCTAGCGGAGCCTACGAGCAGTACTTC
CDR3: CASSLASGAYEQYF

size: NA
J: TRBJ2-1
V: TRBV28
D: NA
DNA: TGTGCCAGCAGTTTAGGAGGTGGGACTTACAATGAGCAGTTCTTC
CDR3: CASSLGGGTYNEQFF

size: NA
J: TRBJ2-7
V: TRBV28
D: NA
DNA: TGTGCCAGCAGTTTGGCAGGGCCCTACGAGCAGTACTTC
CDR3: CASSLAGPYEQYF

size: few
J: TRBJ1-6
V: TRBV2
D: NA
DNA: TGTGCCAGCAGACTCCCATCGGGGTCACCCCTCCACTTT
CDR3: CASRLPSGSPLHF

size: NA
J: TRBJ2-5
V: TRBV5-1
D: NA
DNA: TGCGCCAGCAGCTTACTAGCTCCGAGTGAGACCCAGTACTTC
CDR3: CASSLLAPSETQYF

size: once
J: TRBJ2-7
V: TRBV5-1
D: NA
DNA: TGCGCCAGCAGCGACCTGACAGGTGTGGGGGCCTACGAGCAGTACTTC
CDR3: CASSDLTGVGAYEQYF

size: NA
J: TRBJ2-1
V: TRBV2
D: NA
DNA: TGTGCCAGCAGACCTGCGGGACTCCCCTACAATGAGCAGTTCTTC
CDR3: CASRPAGLPYNEQFF

size: NA
J: TRBJ1-5
V: TRBV7-8
D: NA
DNA: TGTGCCAGCACTCCCTTCGTGCAGGGGCCTAGCAATCAGCCCCAGCATTTT
CDR3: CASTPFVQGPSNQPQHF

size: NA
J: TRBJ2-7
V: TRBV6-1
D: NA
DNA: TGTGCCAGCAGTGAAAGGCTAGCGGGACAGGGGTACGAGCAGTACTTC
CDR3: CASSERLAGQGYEQYF

size: NA
J: TRBJ2-5
V: TRBV7-2
D: TRBD2
DNA: TGTGCCAGCAGCTTAGCGGGGGGGTTACAAGAGACCCAGTACTTC
CDR3: CASSLAGGLQETQYF

size: NA
J: TRBJ2-7
V: TRBV30
D: NA
DNA: TGTGCCTGGGGGATCGGCGGGACAGTTCACTTC
CDR3: CAWGIGGTVHF

size: NA
J: TRBJ2-5
V: TRBV5-3
D: TRBD1
DNA: TGTGCCAGAAGCTCCGAACACCCGGGACAGGGAGTAGAGACCCAGTACTTC
CDR3: CARSSEHPGQGVETQYF

size: NA
J: TRBJ1-2
V: TRBV29-1
D: NA
DNA: TGCAGCGCCGGGTGGGGGACTCCTATCTATGGCTACACCTTC
CDR3: CSAGWGTPIYGYTF

size: once
J: TRBJ1-5
V: TRBV7-8
D: NA
DNA: TGTGCCAGCAGCAAACAGTATAGCAATCAGCCCCAGCATTTT
CDR3: CASSKQYSNQPQHF

size: once
J: TRBJ2-5
V: TRBV5-5
D: TRBD2
DNA: TGTGCCAGCGACTCCGGGGGGGCTCAAGAGACCCAGTACTTC
CDR3: CASDSGGAQETQYF

size: large
J: TRBJ1-4
V: TRBV5-5
D: NA
DNA: TGTGCCAGCAGCGAAAATATGCCGGGTACAACTAATGAAAAACTGTTTTTT
CDR3: CASSENMPGTTNEKLFF

size: once
J: TRBJ1-4
V: TRBV5-1
D: TRBD1
DNA: TGCGCCAGCAGCTTAATCGTTCCGGACAGGACTAATGAAAAACTGTTTTTT
CDR3: CASSLIVPDRTNEKLFF

size: NA
J: TRBJ2-2
V: TRBV7-2
D: NA
DNA: TGTGCCAGCAGCTTAGAGTGGAGGGCCGGGGAGCTGTTTTTT
CDR3: CASSLEWRAGELFF

size: NA
J: TRBJ2-7
V: TRBV28
D: TRBD2
DNA: TGTGCCAGCACCGGGACTAGGTCGGTCGGGGGGCAGTACTTC
CDR3: CASTGTRSVGGQYF

size: NA
J: TRBJ1-5
V: TRBV4-3
D: TRBD1
DNA: TGCGCCAGCAGCCAAGCCGACAGGGATCAGCCCCAGCATTTT
CDR3: CASSQADRDQPQHF

size: few
J: TRBJ2-1
V: TRBV27
D: NA
DNA: TGTGCCAGCAGTTTGTGGGATGAGTATCCCCCGGGGGAGCAGTTCTTC
CDR3: CASSLWDEYPPGEQFF

size: NA
J: TRBJ1-1
V: TRBV6-2/TRBV6-3
D: TRBD1
DNA: TGTGCCAGCAGTCGCTGGGTACCCACCGGGACAGGGGGTATGAACACTGAAGCTTTCTTT
CDR3: CASSRWVPTGTGGMNTEAFF

size: NA
J: TRBJ2-2
V: TRBV21-1
D: NA
DNA: TGTGCCAGCAGGAACTCTGGGGAGCCGGCCGGGGAGCTGTTTTTT
CDR3: CASRNSGEPAGELFF

size: NA
J: TRBJ2-7
V: TRBV29-1
D: NA
DNA: TGCAGCGGTGGGGAGCACGAGCAGTACTTC
CDR3: CSGGEHEQYF